The T cell receptor beta chain described here comes from a study of T cell clones after liver transplantation. Study-wide results and limits: Donor-reactive sequences fell more than third party-reactive ones, suggesting partial deletion. Small, mixed patient groups and varying post-transplant times limit these conclusions.

Clones were sequenced by immunoSEQ multiplex PCR, and TCRdb holds only the in-frame ones, with some missing. The data contain 55,000 to 75,000 clones, more than 85% of them singletons. Of note for this clone: As yet, its antigen is unknown.

The CDR3 consists of 16 residues. This TCR came from a human patient who received a liver transplant. Some T cells may be supplied by the graft donor. Specimen: CD4+ T cells from blood, collected roughly 26 months after liver transplant. The rearrangement joins TRBV1 to TRBJ2-1; whether TRBD2, the table's D call, matches the DNA was not checked. TRBV1 represents a pseudogene. CDR3 DNA: TGCACCAGCAGCCAAGATAGGTGGGACTACTACAATGAGCAGTTCTTC. It specifies CTSSQDRWDYYNEQFF.